These 10 T cell receptor beta chains were sequenced from one sample in a study of CD8 T cells in ankylosing spondylitis. In TCRdb, the 5' RACE reads were re-called with MiXCR into one record per CDR3 protein. The table shows tens of thousands of distinct CDR3 sequences, with approximately 10% occurring only once. Sequences were obtained from blood, either unsorted or a sorted T cell fraction (not recorded which). The receptors here all came from a male donor with ankylosing spondylitis or in good health (not recorded which).

There are a few counts of this clonotype. The chain links TRBV11-2 to TRBJ1-1, with D hard to call. This CDR3 comprises 14 residues. Trimming took off 2 bases at V and 7 bases at J, with 14 bases between the two ends. Per germline, CDR1 SGHAT and CDR2 FQNNGV. The CDR3 sequence: CASSLTAIEGEAFF. The CDR3 nucleotides are TGTGCCAGCAGCTTAACAGCGATTGAGGGTGAAGCTTTCTTT.

This clonotype has at least ten counts. The chain links TRBV28 to TRBJ2-7; 7 bases are shared with TRBD1. Germline-derived CDR1 and CDR2 are MDHEN and SYDVKM. The CDR3 length is 15 residues. The J segment lost 1 base and the V segment lost 6 bases, leaving 9 bases of the junction unmatched. The CDR3 sequence is CASSNRQGPSYEQYF. CDR3 bases: TGTGCCAGCAGCAACCGACAGGGCCCATCCTACGAGCAGTACTTC.

This clonotype was seen a handful of times. V and J are TRBV5-5 and TRBJ1-1; D remains ambiguous. The CDR3 is made up of 11 amino acids. Germline CDR1 reads SGHKS; CDR2 reads YYEKEE (reference sequence). Trimming shortened V by 3 bases and J by 7 bases, and 7 bases separated the two germline ends. The CDR3 is CASSSVFEAFF. For the CDR3, the DNA is TGTGCCAGCAGCTCAGTATTTGAAGCTTTCTTT.

The chain carries TRBV7-9 and TRBJ2-2; no firm D call. The length of the CDR3 is 15 residues. V lost 5 bases, J lost 2 bases, and 12 bases lay in between. Germline V CDR1 and CDR2: SEHNR, FQNEAQ (reference sequence). The chain's CDR3 is CASSPTRLNTGELFF. The CDR3 DNA follows: TGTGCCAGCAGCCCGACAAGGCTTAACACCGGGGAGCTGTTTTTT.

To note about this clonotype: A much larger clone sits a single nucleotide away, making a read error possible. The genes are TRBV6-1 and TRBJ2-7, with a tentative D call TRBD1 (5 bases). This CDR3 is 14 amino acids long. Germline-derived CDR1 and CDR2 are MNHNS and SASEGT. CDR3 protein: CASSVPRTRYERYF. In nucleotides, the CDR3 is TGTGCCAGCAGTGTACCACGGACACGTTACGAGCGGTACTTC.

The chain uses TRBV3-1 and TRBJ1-1, with TRBD1 identical over 8 bases. The junction had 6 bases not matched to a gene; V was cut back by 4 bases and J by 5 bases. The CDR3 contains 14 residues. The germline V gene encodes CDR1 LGHDT and CDR2 YNNKEL (reference sequence). The DNA for the CDR3 is TGTGCCAGCAGCCCAGGACAGGGAGAGACTGAAGCTTTCTTT. Translation: CASSPGQGETEAFF.

This clonotype was counted many times. This chain joins TRBV3-1 and TRBJ1-2; D unresolved. Trimming took 4 bases from V and 4 from J, leaving 10 bases between them. The CDR3 has 13 amino acids. Looked up from germline, CDR1 is LGHDT and CDR2 is YNNKEL (reference sequence). The CDR3 is CASSLGIPYGYTF. The CDR3 nucleotides are TGTGCCAGCAGCCTCGGGATTCCCTATGGCTACACCTTC.

A note on this clonotype: A much larger clone sits a single nucleotide away, making a read error possible. The CDR3: CASSTRPDSGHEQYF. DNA of the CDR3: TGCGCCAGCAGCACACGCCCCGACAGCGGCCACGAGCAGTACTTC. This chain uses TRBV5-1 with TRBJ2-7; D possibly uses TRBD1 or TRBD2 (5 bases each). Germline V gene sequence: CDR1 SGHRS, CDR2 YFSETQ. The V end lost 4 bases, the J end lost 5 bases, and 19 bases lay between the germline ends. The CDR3 loop spans 15 amino acids.

This clonotype was seen at least ten times. The rearrangement joins TRBV6-1 to TRBJ1-2; TRBD1 might be the D (6 bases). CDR3 length equals 15 residues. Germline CDR1 MNHNS, CDR2 SASEGT. Between the trimmed V and J ends, which lost 6 bases and 3 bases, there was a span of 17 bases. CDR3 sequence: CASRRARGRDYGYTF. The CDR3 region has the DNA TGTGCCAGCAGACGAGCCAGGGGTCGAGACTATGGCTACACCTTC.

At least ten counts were recorded for this clonotype. The chain joins TRBV28 to TRBJ1-1, with a possible D match to TRBD1 (6 bases). In germline, CDR1 is MDHEN, CDR2 SYDVKM. V lost 5 bases to trimming and J lost 9 bases, with 16 bases between them. The CDR3 extends over 13 amino acids. The chain's CDR3 is CASSPQGQIKAFF. CDR3 nucleotide sequence: TGTGCCAGCAGTCCCCAAGGACAGATTAAAGCTTTCTTT.